This T cell receptor (beta chain) was captured in a study of Ad26.COV2.S vaccination and SARS-CoV-2 variants (dated by TCRdb to 2020 to 2022). In the study overall: TCRbeta repertoire sequencing was used to assess the specificity and breadth of SARS-CoV-2-reactive T cell receptors after Ad26.COV2.S vaccination. A total of 32 samples were included in the TCR-sequenced set, comprising roughly 19 Ad26.COV2.S vaccine recipients, 5 placebo recipients and 8 SARS-CoV-2 convalescent individuals.

In the paper's terms, the time point label means: individuals recovered from natural SARS-CoV-2 infection. The immunoSEQ Assay was the method used to sequence TCRbeta CDR3 regions. After extraction, genomic DNA underwent amplification by bias-controlled multiplex PCR, followed by high-throughput sequencing. The authors processed their data as follows. To quantify the absolute abundance of every unique TCRbeta CDR3 region, sequences were collapsed and filtered. T cell fraction was estimated by normalizing TCRbeta template counts to usable DNA, with usable DNA measured through amplification of reference genes found in all nucleated cells. Repertoire TCRs were annotated as SARS-CoV-2-specific when V gene, CDR3 amino acid sequence and J gene were exactly matched to a known reactive TCR set. The reference SARS-CoV-2 TCR set was obtained from MIRA and was filtered for enrichment in COVID-19-positive ImmuneCODE repertoires, whereby public or cross-reactive TCRs were removed. Using the MIRA antigens, annotated TCRs were further analysed by specific ORF or by position within an ORF. Breadth was defined as annotated unique rearrangements over total unique productive rearrangements; depth was the summed frequency of those rearrangements. TCR breadth was compared between groups using two-sided Wilcoxon rank-sum tests. The immuneACCESS repertoire file appears here via TCRdb, limited to in-frame rearrangements. These files lack a portion of the clones; in checked studies, under half of the deficit traces to unresolved V genes, and the cause of the others is not known. V and J calls and clone size are as listed in that table; D and trimming were resolved from the DNA. The table for this sample lists about 350,000 clones; 92% of them were counted only once. Together, the top ten hold 3% to 5% of the sample.

For this clone: Its antigen is not yet known. The input lacks base qualities; no much larger clone sits a single base away.

Based on the germline V gene, the CDR1 and CDR2 sequences are KGHSH and LQKENI. V gives up 5 bases and J gives up 0 bases, and the segment between their germline ends measures 19 bases. Counted from cysteine to phenylalanine, this CDR3 has 18 amino acids. Only the CDR3 DNA is retained, 54 bases long and in frame from the first base. Findings and caveats that apply to the study as a whole: The authors noted that total T cell responses may have been underestimated by the TCR breadth and depth analyses. After vaccination, spike-specific CD8+ and CD4+ T cell responses were reported to show substantial breadth. Ad26.COV2.S recipients had higher spike-specific TCR breadth than placebo recipients (P = 0.0014). Comparable non-spike TCR breadth was observed between vaccine and placebo recipients, consistent with only spike being contained in the vaccine.

The V and J genes are TRBV18 and TRBJ2-2, and perhaps TRBD1 as D gene, on 5 matching bases. The clonotype was recovered from a human donor who had recovered from COVID-19. The sample consisted of peripheral blood, taken after recovery from COVID-19. The CDR3 sequence is CASSSKTRAPSNTGELFF. The base sequence is TGTGCCAGCTCATCAAAGACCAGGGCGCCCTCGAACACCGGGGAGCTGTTTTTT.